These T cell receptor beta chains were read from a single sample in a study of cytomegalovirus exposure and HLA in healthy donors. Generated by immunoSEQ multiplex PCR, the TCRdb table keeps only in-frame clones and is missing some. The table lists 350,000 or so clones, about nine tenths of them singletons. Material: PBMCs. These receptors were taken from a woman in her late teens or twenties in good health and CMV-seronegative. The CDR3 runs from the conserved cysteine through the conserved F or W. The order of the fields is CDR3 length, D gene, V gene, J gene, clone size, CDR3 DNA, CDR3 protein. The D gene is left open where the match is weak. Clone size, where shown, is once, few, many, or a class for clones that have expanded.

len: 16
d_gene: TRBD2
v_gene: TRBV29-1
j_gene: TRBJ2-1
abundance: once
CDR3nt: TGCAGCGTTGAAGATCTCAGCGGGAGGGCCTACAATGAGCAGTTCTTC
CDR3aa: CSVEDLSGRAYNEQFF

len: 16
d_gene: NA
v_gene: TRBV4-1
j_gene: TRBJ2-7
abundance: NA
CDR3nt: TGCGCCAGCAGCCAAGGTAGCGGAGCGAGACCCTACGAGCAGTACTTC
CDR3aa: CASSQGSGARPYEQYF

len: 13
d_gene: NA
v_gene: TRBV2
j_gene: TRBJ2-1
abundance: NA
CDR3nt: TGTGCCAGCAGTGTCCAGGCCACCGGTGAGCAGTTCTTC
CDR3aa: CASSVQATGEQFF

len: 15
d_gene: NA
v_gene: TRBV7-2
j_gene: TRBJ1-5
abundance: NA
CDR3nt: TGTGCCAGCAGCTTATCGACAGATAGCAATCAGCCCCAGCATTTT
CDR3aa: CASSLSTDSNQPQHF

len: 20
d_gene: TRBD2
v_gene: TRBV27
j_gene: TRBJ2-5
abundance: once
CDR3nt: TGTGCCAGCAGTTTAAGGGTGCCAGCAGGGCTAGCGGGGGGAGGAGAGACCCAGTACTTC
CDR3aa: CASSLRVPAGLAGGGETQYF

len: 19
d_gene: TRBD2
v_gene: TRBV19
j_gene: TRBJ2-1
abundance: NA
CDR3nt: TGTGCCAGTAGTAACGGACTAGCGGGAGGCCTGGGAACCTACAATGAGCAGTTCTTC
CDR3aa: CASSNGLAGGLGTYNEQFF

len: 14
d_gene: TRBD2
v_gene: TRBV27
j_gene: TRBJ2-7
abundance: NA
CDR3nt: TGTGCCAGCAGTCTTGGACTAGCGGCCGTTCAGCAGTACTTC
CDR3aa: CASSLGLAAVQQYF

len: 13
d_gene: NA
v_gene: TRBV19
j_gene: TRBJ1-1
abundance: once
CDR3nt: TGTGCCAGTAGTACAGGGATTAACACTGAAGCTTTCTTT
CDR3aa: CASSTGINTEAFF

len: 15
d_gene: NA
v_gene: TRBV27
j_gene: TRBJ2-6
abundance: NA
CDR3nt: TGTGCCAGCAGCCGCGTACCCTCTGGGGCCAACGTCCTGACTTTC
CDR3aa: CASSRVPSGANVLTF

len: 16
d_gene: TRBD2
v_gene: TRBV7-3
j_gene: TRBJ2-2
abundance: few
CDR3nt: TGTGCCAGCAGCCCCCGGGGGGACCGGTACACCGGGGAGCTGTTTTTT
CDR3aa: CASSPRGDRYTGELFF

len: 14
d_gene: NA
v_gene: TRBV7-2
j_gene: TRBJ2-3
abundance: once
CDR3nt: TGTGCCAGCAGCTTAGGGGCTAGCACAGATACGCAGTATTTT
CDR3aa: CASSLGASTDTQYF

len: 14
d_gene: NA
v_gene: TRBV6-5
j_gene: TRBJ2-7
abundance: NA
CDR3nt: TGTGCCAGCACAGTTACATCGGGGGGCCACGAGCAGTACTTC
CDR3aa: CASTVTSGGHEQYF

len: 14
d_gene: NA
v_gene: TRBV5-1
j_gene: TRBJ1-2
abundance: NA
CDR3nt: TGCGCCAGCAGCTCAGGGAACCCTAACTATGGCTACACCTTC
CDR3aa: CASSSGNPNYGYTF

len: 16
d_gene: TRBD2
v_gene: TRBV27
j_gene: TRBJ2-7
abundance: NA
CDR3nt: TGTGCCAGCAGTTTAATAGCGGGAGAGTCGAACTACGAGCAGTACTTC
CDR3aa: CASSLIAGESNYEQYF

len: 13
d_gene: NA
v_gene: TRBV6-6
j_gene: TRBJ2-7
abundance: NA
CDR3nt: TGTGCCAGCAGTGCCGACTCCCACTACGAGCAGTACTTC
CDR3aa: CASSADSHYEQYF

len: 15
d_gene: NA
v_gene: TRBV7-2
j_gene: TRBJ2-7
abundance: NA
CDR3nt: TGTGCCAGCAGCTTTGTGGCGGGAACCGAGTACGAGCAGTACTTC
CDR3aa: CASSFVAGTEYEQYF

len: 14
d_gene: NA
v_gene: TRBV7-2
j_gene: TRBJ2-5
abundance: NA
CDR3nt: TGTGCCAGCAGCTTAGTGCAGCCCCAAGGGGCCCAGTACTTC
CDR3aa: CASSLVQPQGAQYF

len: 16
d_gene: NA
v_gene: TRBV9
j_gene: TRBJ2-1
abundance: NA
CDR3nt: TGTGCCAGCAGCCCCTTTGAGTCTCTCTCCTACAATGAGCAGTTCTTC
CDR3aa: CASSPFESLSYNEQFF

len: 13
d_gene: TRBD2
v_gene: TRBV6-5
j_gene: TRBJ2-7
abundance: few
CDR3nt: TGTGCCAGCAGAGGGACTAGTGGGTACGAGCAGTACTTC
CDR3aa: CASRGTSGYEQYF

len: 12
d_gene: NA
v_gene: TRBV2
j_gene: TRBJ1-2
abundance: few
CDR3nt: TGTGCCAGCGGGGGGGATAACTATGGCTACACCTTC
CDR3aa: CASGGDNYGYTF

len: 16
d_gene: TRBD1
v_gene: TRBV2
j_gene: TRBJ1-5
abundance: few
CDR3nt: TGTGCCAGCAGCAAAACGGGGGGACAGGGGAGTCAGCCCCAGCATTTT
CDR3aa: CASSKTGGQGSQPQHF

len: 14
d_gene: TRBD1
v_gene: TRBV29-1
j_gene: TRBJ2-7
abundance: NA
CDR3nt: TGCAGCGTTGAAGGTGGGACAGGAGCCTACGAGCAGTACTTC
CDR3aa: CSVEGGTGAYEQYF

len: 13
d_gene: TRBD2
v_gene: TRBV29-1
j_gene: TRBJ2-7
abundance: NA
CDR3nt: TGCAGCGTTGTAGGACTAGCGGTCTACGAGCAGTACTTC
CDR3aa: CSVVGLAVYEQYF

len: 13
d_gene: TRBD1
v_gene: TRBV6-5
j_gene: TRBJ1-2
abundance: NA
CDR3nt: TGTGCCAGCAGCACAGGGGGCGCCTATGGCTACACCTTC
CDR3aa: CASSTGGAYGYTF

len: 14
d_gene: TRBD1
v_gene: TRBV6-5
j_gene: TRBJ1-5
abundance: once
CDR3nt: TGTGCCAGCAGCCCCGGGACAGCCGATCAGCCCCAGCATTTT
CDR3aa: CASSPGTADQPQHF

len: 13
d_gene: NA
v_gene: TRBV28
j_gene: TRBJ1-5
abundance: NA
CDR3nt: TGTGCCAGCAGACTACAGGCGTCACAGCCCCAGCATTTT
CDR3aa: CASRLQASQPQHF

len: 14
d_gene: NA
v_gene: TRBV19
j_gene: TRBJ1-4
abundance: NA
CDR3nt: TGTGCCAGTAGTACGGGGGGATGGAATGAAAAACTGTTTTTT
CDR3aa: CASSTGGWNEKLFF

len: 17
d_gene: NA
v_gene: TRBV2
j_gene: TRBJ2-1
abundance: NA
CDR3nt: TGTGCCAGCAGTGATGGAGGAGGGGTAAGCTCCTACAATGAGCAGTTCTTC
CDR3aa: CASSDGGGVSSYNEQFF

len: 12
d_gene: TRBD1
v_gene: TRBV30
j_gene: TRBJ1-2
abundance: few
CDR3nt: TGTGCCTGGGTGGGACAGGAAGGTCGCTACACCTTC
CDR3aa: CAWVGQEGRYTF

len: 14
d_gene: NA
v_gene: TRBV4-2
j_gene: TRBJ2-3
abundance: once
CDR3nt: TGTGCCAGCAGCTTTCGAGGGCCCGTCAATACGCAGTATTTT
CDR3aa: CASSFRGPVNTQYF

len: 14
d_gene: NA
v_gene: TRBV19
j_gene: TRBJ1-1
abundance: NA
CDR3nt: TGTGCCAGTAGTATCGGGGAGGTGAACACTGAAGCTTTCTTT
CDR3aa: CASSIGEVNTEAFF

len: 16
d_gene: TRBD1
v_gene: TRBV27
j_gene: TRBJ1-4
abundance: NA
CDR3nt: TGTGCCAGCAGTTTATCTCCGGGACAGGGCGGTGAAAAACTGTTTTTT
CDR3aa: CASSLSPGQGGEKLFF

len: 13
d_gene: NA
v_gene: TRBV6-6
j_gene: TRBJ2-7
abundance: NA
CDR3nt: TGTGCCAGCAGTGCCTCGGACAGCTACGAGCAGTACTTC
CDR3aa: CASSASDSYEQYF

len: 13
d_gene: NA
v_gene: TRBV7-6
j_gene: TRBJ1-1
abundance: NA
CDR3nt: TGTGCCAGCAGCCATGGGCCGGATATTGAAGCTTTCTTT
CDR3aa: CASSHGPDIEAFF

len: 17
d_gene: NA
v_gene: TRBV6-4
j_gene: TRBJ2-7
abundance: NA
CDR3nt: TGTGCCAGCAGTGATTGGGGGGAGACTCGCAAGCACTACGAGCAGTACTTC
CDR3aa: CASSDWGETRKHYEQYF

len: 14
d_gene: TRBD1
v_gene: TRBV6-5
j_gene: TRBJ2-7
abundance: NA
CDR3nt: TGTGCCAGCAGTTACTCGGGGACAGCTTTTGAGCAGTACTTC
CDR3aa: CASSYSGTAFEQYF

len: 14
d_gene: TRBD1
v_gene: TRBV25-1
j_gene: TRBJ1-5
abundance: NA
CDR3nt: TGTGCCAGCGGACAGACAGGGGGCGGACAGCCCCAGCATTTT
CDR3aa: CASGQTGGGQPQHF

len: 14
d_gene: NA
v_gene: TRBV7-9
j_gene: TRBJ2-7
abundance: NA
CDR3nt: TGTGCCAGCAGCTTGGAGGGGAGCTCCTACGAGCAGTACTTC
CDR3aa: CASSLEGSSYEQYF

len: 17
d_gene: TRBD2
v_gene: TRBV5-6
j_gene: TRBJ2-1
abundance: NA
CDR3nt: TGTGCCAGCAGCGACAGTAGCGGGAGCGCCAGCTGGGATGAGCAGTTCTTC
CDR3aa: CASSDSSGSASWDEQFF

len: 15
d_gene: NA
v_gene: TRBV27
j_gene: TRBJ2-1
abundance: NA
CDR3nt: TGTGCCAGCAGCGCACCGGGTCCCTTGATGAATGAGCAGTTCTTC
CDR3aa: CASSAPGPLMNEQFF

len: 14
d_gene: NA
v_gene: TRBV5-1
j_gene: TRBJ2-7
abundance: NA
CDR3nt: TGTGCCAGCAGCTTGGTGAGGGTTCGGCACGAGCAGTACTTC
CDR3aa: CASSLVRVRHEQYF

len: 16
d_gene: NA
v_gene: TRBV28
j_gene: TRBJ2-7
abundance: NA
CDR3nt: TGTGCCAGCAGTTCGAGATGGGGGCCCGATTCCTACGAGCAGTACTTC
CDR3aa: CASSSRWGPDSYEQYF

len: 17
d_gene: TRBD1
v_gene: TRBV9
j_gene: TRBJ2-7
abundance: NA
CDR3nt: TGTGCCAGCAGCGGATCCTCCGGGACAGGGGATCGGGACGAGCAGTACTTC
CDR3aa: CASSGSSGTGDRDEQYF

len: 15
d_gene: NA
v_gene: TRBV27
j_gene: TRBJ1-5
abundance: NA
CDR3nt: TGTGCCAGCAGTCCGTCAGCTTCAGGGGCTCAGCCCCAGCATTTT
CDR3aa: CASSPSASGAQPQHF

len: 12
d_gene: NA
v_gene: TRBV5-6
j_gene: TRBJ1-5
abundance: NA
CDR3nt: TGTGCCAGCAGCTTGGGGGAACAGGCCCAGCATTTT
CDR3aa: CASSLGEQAQHF

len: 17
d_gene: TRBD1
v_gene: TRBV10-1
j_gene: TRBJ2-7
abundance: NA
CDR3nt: TGCGCCAGCAGTGAAGTGGGTAGGGACAGGGTTCTAGCGGCTCCCTATTTC
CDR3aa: CASSEVGRDRVLAAPYF

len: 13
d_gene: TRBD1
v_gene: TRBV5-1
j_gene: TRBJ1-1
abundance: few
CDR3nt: TGCGCCAGCAGCTTAGGAGGGGGCCTTGAAGCTTTCTTT
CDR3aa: CASSLGGGLEAFF

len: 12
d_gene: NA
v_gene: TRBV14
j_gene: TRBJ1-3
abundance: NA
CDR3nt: TGTGCCAGCAGCCAATCAGGAAACACCATATATTTT
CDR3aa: CASSQSGNTIYF